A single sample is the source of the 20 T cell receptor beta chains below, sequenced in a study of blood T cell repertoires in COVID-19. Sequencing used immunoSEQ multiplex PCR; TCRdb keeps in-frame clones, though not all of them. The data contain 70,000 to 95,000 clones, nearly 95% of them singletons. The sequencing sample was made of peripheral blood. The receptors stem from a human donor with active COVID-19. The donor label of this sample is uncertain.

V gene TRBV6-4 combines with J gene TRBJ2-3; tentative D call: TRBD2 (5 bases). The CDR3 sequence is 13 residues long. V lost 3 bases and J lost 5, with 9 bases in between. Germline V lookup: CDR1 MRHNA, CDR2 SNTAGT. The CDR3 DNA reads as TGTGCCAGCAGTGAATCGGGGAGAGATACGCAGTATTTT. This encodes CASSESGRDTQYF.

The CDR3 loop reads CASSPTSTGLGYTF. CDR3 bases: TGTGCCAGCAGTCCCACCTCGACAGGTCTTGGCTACACCTTC. The genes are TRBV6-2 or TRBV6-3 and TRBJ1-2; a possible D gene is TRBD1 (6 bases). The CDR3 sequence is 14 residues long. CDR1 and CDR2 from the germline V gene are MNHEY and SVGEGT. The ends were cut back, 5 bases at V and 7 bases at J, with 17 bases in the middle.

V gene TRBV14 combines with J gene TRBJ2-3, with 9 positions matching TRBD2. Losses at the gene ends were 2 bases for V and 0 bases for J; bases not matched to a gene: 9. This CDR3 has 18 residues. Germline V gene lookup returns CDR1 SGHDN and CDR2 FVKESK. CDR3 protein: CASSQMTLAGPSTDTQYF. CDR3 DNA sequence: TGTGCCAGCAGCCAAATGACTCTAGCGGGACCTAGCACAGATACGCAGTATTTT.

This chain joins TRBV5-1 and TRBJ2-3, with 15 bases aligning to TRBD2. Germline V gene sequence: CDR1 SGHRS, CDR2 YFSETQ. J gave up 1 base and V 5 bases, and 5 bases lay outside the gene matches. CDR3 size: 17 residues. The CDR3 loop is CASSPGTSGGRTDTQYF. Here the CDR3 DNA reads TGCGCCAGCAGTCCCGGGACTAGCGGGGGGCGCACAGATACGCAGTATTTT.

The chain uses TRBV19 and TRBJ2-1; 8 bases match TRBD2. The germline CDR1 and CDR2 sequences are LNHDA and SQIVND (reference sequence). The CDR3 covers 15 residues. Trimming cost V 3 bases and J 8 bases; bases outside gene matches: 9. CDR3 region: CASSIYSGGADEQFF. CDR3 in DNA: TGTGCCAGTAGTATCTACTCCGGGGGGGCGGATGAGCAGTTCTTC.

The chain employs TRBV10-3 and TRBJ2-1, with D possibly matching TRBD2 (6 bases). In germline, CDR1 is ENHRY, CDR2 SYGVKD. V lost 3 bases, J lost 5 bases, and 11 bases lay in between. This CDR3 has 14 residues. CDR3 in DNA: TGTGCCATCAGTGATACTAGCAGGAACAATGAGCAGTTCTTC. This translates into CAISDTSRNNEQFF.

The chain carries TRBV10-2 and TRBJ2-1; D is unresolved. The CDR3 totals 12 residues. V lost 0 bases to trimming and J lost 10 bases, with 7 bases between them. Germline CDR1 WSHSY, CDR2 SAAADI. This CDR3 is CASSESGGEQFF. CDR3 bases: TGCGCCAGCAGTGAGTCAGGCGGCGAGCAGTTCTTC.

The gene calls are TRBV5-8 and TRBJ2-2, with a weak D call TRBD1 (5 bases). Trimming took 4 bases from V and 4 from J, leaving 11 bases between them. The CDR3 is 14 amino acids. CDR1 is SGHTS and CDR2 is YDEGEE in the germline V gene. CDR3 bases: TGTGCCAGCAGCCCCGACAGAGGCACCGGGGAGCTGTTTTTT. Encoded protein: CASSPDRGTGELFF.

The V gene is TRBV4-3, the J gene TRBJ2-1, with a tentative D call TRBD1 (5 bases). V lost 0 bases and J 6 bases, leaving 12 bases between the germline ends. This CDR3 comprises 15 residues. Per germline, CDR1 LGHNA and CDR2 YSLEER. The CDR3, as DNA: TGCGCCAGCAGCCAAGAAGGGGTGAGGATCAATGAGCAGTTCTTC. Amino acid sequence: CASSQEGVRINEQFF.

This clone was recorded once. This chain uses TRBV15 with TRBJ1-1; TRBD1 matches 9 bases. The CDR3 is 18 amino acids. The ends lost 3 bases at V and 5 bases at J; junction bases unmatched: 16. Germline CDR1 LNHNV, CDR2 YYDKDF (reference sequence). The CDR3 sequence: CATSRGRIRQGEFTEAFF. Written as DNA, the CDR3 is TGTGCCACCAGCAGGGGAAGAATCAGACAGGGGGAGTTTACTGAAGCTTTCTTT. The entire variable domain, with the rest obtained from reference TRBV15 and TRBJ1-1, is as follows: DAMVIQNPRYQVTQFGKPVTLSCSQTLNHNVMYWYQQKSSQAPKLLFHYYDKDFNNEADTPDNFQSRRPNTSFCFLDIRSPGLGDTAMYLCATSRGRIRQGEFTEAFFGQGTRLTVV.

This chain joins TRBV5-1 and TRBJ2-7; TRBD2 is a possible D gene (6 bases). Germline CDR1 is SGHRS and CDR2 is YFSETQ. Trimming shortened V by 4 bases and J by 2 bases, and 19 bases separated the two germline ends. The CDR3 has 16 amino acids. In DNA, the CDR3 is TGCGCCAGCAGCCGTCCAACTACTGGGACTCCCTACGAGCAGTACTTC. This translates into CASSRPTTGTPYEQYF.

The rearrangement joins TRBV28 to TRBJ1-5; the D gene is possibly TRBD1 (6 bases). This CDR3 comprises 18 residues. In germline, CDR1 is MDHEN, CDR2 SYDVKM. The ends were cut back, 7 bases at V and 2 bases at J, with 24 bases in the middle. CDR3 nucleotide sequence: TGTGCCAGCATAACCCGGGACACTCTACCGTTACGCAATCAGCCCCAGCATTTT. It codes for CASITRDTLPLRNQPQHF.

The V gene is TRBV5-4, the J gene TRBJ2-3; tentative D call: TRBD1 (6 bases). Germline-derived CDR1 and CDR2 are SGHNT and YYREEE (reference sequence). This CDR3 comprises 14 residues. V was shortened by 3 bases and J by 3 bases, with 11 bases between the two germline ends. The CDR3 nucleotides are TGTGCCAGCAGCTCGTGGGACACGACAGATACGCAGTATTTT. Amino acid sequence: CASSSWDTTDTQYF.

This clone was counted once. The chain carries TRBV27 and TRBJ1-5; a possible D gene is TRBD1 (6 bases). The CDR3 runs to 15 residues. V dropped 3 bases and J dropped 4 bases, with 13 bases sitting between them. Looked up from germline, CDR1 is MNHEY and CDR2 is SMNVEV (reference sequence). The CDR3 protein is CASSFDYRENQPQHF. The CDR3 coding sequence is TGTGCCAGCAGTTTTGATTACAGGGAGAATCAGCCCCAGCATTTT.

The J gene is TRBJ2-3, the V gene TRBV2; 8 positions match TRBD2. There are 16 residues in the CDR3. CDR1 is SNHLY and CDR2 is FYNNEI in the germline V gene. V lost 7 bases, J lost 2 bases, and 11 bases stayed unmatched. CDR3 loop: CASKDRLAPYTDTQYF. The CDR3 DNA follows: TGTGCCAGCAAGGATCGACTAGCGCCATACACAGATACGCAGTATTTT.

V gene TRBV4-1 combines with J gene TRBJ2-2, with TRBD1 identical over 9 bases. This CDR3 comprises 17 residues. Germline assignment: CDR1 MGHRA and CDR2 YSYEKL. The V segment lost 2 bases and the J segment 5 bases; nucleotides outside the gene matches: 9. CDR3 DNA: TGCGCCAGCAGCCAAAAACAGGGGGCTCAGAGAACCGGGGAGCTGTTTTTT. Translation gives CASSQKQGAQRTGELFF.

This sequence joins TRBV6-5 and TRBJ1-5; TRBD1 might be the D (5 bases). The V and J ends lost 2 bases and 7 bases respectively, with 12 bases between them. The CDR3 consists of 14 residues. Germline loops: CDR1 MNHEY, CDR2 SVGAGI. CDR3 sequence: CASSYGTGGQPQHF. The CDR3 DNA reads TGTGCCAGCAGTTACGGGACGGGGGGGCAGCCCCAGCATTTT.

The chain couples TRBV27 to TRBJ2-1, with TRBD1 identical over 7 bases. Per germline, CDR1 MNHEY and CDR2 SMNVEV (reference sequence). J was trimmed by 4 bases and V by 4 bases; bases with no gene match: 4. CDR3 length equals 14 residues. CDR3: CASSYTGVYNEQFF. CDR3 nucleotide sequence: TGTGCCAGCAGTTATACAGGGGTTTACAATGAGCAGTTCTTC.

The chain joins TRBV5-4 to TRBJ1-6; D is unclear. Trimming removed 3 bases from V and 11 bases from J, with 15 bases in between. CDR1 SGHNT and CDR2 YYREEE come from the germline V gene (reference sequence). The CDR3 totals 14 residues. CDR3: CASSWQEGSTPLHF. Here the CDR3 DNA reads TGTGCCAGCAGCTGGCAGGAGGGTTCGACACCCCTCCACTTT.

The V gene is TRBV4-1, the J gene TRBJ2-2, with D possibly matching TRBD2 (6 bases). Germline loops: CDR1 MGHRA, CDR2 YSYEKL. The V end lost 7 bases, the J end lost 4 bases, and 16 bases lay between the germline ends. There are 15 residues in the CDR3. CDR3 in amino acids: CASTTHGGTTGELFF. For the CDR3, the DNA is TGCGCCAGCACAACCCACGGAGGGACCACCGGGGAGCTGTTTTTT.